This T cell receptor beta chain is from a study of shared clonotypes between healthy human individuals. The overall study: Donor composition was a couple of women and a few men, aged 18 to 49. Per donor, CD8 memory used one plate, CD8 naive used two, CD4 memory used three and CD4 naive used three.

The germline gives CDR1 MNHNY, CDR2 SVGAGI (reference sequence). CDR3 length equals 15 residues. The junction had 7 bases not matched to a gene; V was cut back by 8 bases and J by 2 bases. This clone was counted between two and nine times. In the study's own analysis: ImmunoSEQ yielded junction-only sequences lacking quality scores, so filtering differed. TCRdb keeps only in-frame clones here, not all; method: immunoSEQ multiplex PCR. V and J calls and clone size are copied from that table; D and trimming were computed from the DNA. The profile shows nearly 1 million clones, approximately 80% of them singletons.

This rearrangement joins TRBV6-6 to TRBJ2-4; TRBD1 aligns across 9 bases. The sequence was collected from a man aged 18 to 30 in good health. What was sequenced was memory CD4+ T cells sorted from blood. Subset: CD45RA-negative fraction. CDR3 coding DNA: TGTGCCAGCTCCTCGGGACAGGGTACCAAAAACATTCAGTACTTC. Residues: CASSSGQGTKNIQYF.